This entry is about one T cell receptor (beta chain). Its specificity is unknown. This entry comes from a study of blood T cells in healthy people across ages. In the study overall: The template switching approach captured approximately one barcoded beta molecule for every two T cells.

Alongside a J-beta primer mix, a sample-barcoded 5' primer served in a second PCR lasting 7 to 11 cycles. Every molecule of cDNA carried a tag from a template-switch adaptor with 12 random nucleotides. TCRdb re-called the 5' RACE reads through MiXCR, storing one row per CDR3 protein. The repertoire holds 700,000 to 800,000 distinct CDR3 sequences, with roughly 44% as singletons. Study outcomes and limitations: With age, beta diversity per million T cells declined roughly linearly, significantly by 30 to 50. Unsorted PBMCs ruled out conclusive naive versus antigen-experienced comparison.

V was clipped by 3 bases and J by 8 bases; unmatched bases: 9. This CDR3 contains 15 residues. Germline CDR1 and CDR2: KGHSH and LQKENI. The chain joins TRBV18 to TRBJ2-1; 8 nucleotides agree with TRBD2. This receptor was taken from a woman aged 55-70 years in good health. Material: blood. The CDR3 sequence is CASSPGPVGRDEQFF. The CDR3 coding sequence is TGTGCCAGCTCACCTGGACCGGTCGGGAGGGATGAGCAGTTCTTC.